Presented here are 14 T cell receptor beta chains from one specimen sequenced in a study of cytomegalovirus exposure and HLA in healthy donors. Measured with immunoSEQ multiplex PCR; TCRdb has only the in-frame clones, and not every one. The sample gives about 170,000 clones, around 92% of which show up once; 4.2% is in the top ten. The source material was PBMCs. These receptors were obtained from a man aged 18 to 30 in good health and CMV-seropositive.

This clone has a single count. The chain recombines TRBV9 with TRBJ2-1; a possible D gene is TRBD2 (6 bases). Germline CDR1 reads SGDLS; CDR2 reads YYNGEE. This CDR3 has 14 residues. V was shortened by 3 bases and J by 8 bases, with 15 bases between the two germline ends. CDR3 region: CASSGRANLYEQFF. CDR3 DNA: TGTGCCAGCAGCGGGAGGGCCAATTTGTATGAGCAGTTCTTC.

V gene TRBV6-6 combines with J gene TRBJ2-7, with D perhaps TRBD2 (6 bases). The V gene's germline CDR1 is MNHNY and CDR2 SVGAGI (reference sequence). Between the trimmed V and J ends, which lost 4 bases and 1 base, there was a span of 11 bases. This CDR3 has 14 residues. The CDR3 sequence: CASSWGDGSYEQYF. CDR3 sequence (DNA): TGTGCCAGCAGTTGGGGGGACGGGTCCTACGAGCAGTACTTC.

The chain carries TRBV7-9 and TRBJ2-3, with D unclear. CDR1 SEHNR and CDR2 FQNEAQ come from the germline V gene (reference sequence). This CDR3 has 14 amino acids. Trimming left V 5 bases short and J 4 bases short, with 13 bases between. CDR3: CASSPRNSADTQYF. In DNA form, the CDR3 reads TGTGCCAGCAGCCCCCGAAACTCCGCAGATACGCAGTATTTT.

This chain links TRBV27 with TRBJ1-1, with D perhaps TRBD1 (6 bases). This CDR3 is built from 14 residues. The V gene lost 2 bases and the J gene lost 5 bases, with 12 bases spanning the gap. Germline CDR1 MNHEY, CDR2 SMNVEV (reference sequence). As DNA, the CDR3 is TGTGCCAGCAGTTTACGGCAGGGGTGGACTGAAGCTTTCTTT. Translated: CASSLRQGWTEAFF.

The chain is built from TRBV27 and TRBJ1-1; D may be TRBD1 (5 bases). Germline V lookup: CDR1 MNHEY, CDR2 SMNVEV (reference sequence). Trimming took off 6 bases at V and 0 bases at J, with 23 bases between the two ends. The length of the CDR3 is 18 residues. CDR3 loop: CASSQTVTVFGLNTEAFF. CDR3 bases: TGTGCCAGCAGCCAAACCGTGACAGTGTTCGGTTTGAACACTGAAGCTTTCTTT.

V gene TRBV6-6 combines with J gene TRBJ1-1; TRBD1 aligns across 9 bases. The ends lost 5 bases at V and 5 bases at J; junction bases unmatched: 6. Looked up from germline, CDR1 is MNHNY and CDR2 is SVGAGI (reference sequence). This CDR3 is 14 amino acids long. The CDR3 loop reads CASSTDRGITEAFF. CDR3 coding DNA: TGTGCCAGCAGTACGGACAGGGGTATAACTGAAGCTTTCTTT.

In this sample, this clone turned up once. CDR3 amino acids: CASTDSPGVLHEQYF. Here the CDR3 DNA reads TGTGCCAGCACCGACAGCCCAGGGGTTCTCCACGAGCAGTACTTC. The chain links TRBV6-5 to TRBJ2-7, with a weak D call TRBD1 (6 bases). Trimming pared 7 bases from V and 5 bases from J, leaving 21 bases between. This CDR3 comprises 15 residues. Germline-derived CDR1 and CDR2 are MNHEY and SVGAGI.

The CDR3 DNA reads as TGTGCCAGCAGTTACAGGACAGGGAGAGATCAGCCCCAGCATTTT. It codes for CASSYRTGRDQPQHF. The chain couples TRBV6-6 to TRBJ1-5, with 8 bases that match TRBD1. This CDR3 is 15 amino acids long. J was trimmed by 5 bases and V by 2 bases; bases with no gene match: 5. Germline loops: CDR1 MNHNY, CDR2 SVGAGI (reference sequence).

The chain recombines TRBV2 with TRBJ2-2; 10 bases line up with TRBD2. The length of the CDR3 is 15 residues. Germline V gene lookup returns CDR1 SNHLY and CDR2 FYNNEI. Trimming at V came to 6 bases and at J to 2 bases, leaving 3 bases not matched to a gene. CDR3: CASRGLAVNTGELFF. The DNA of the CDR3 is TGTGCCAGCAGAGGACTAGCGGTAAACACCGGGGAGCTGTTTTTT.

This clone was found once. This rearrangement joins TRBV25-1 to TRBJ2-5, with TRBD2 identical over 9 bases. After removal of 7 bases from V and 3 bases from J, the junction contained 3 bases not matched to a gene. Germline V gives CDR1 MGHDK, CDR2 SYGVNS. This CDR3 has 13 residues. This chain's CDR3 is CASILAGKETQYF. In DNA form, the CDR3 reads TGTGCCAGCATCCTAGCGGGAAAAGAGACCCAGTACTTC.

This chain connects TRBV7-6 to TRBJ1-5; a weak D match, TRBD1 (5 bases). CDR1 is SGHVS, CDR2 FNYEAQ, per germline. This CDR3 contains 14 residues. Deletions cut 3 bases from V and 2 bases from J, with 8 bases between. This CDR3 reads CASSLGGGNQPQHF. The CDR3 DNA reads TGTGCCAGCAGCTTGGGGGGGGGCAATCAGCCCCAGCATTTT.

The gene calls are TRBV11-2 and TRBJ2-1; D perhaps matches TRBD2 (6 bases). The CDR3 has 11 residues. V was trimmed by 4 bases and J by 8 bases, leaving 6 bases between them. Germline CDR1 reads SGHAT; CDR2 reads FQNNGV. The CDR3 here is CASSSSDEQFF. The CDR3 DNA reads as TGTGCCAGCAGCTCTAGCGATGAGCAGTTCTTC.

The genes are TRBV19 and TRBJ2-5; 8 nucleotides align to TRBD1. The V and J ends lost 5 bases and 5 bases, in that order; junction bases with no gene match: 10. CDR3 length: 15 residues. In germline, CDR1 is LNHDA, CDR2 SQIVND (reference sequence). CDR3 loop: CASSGSRGRVETQYF. The CDR3 DNA reads TGTGCCAGTAGTGGGTCCAGGGGGCGGGTGGAGACCCAGTACTTC. The variable domain in full, completed from reference TRBV19 and TRBJ2-5, reads DGGITQSPKYLFRKEGQNVTLSCEQNLNHDAMYWYRQDPGQGLRLIYYSQIVNDFQKGDIAEGYSVSREKKESFPLTVTSAQKNPTAFYLCASSGSRGRVETQYFGPGTRLLVL.

The J gene is TRBJ1-2, the V gene TRBV19; 9 positions match TRBD1. Germline CDR1 LNHDA, CDR2 SQIVND (reference sequence). CDR3 size: 15 residues. V shed 4 bases, J shed 5 bases, and the junction held 8 bases outside the gene matches. DNA of the CDR3: TGTGCCAGTAGTAACCCCGGGACAGGGTCATATGGCTACACCTTC. The encoded protein is CASSNPGTGSYGYTF.